The following is a TCR beta chain sequence with its context. Its antigen is unidentified. This sample stems from a study of CD8 T cell repertoires and HIV-1 epitope variants. Overall study context: Cultures ran about ten days, with IL-2, IL-7 and IL-15 added on days 3 and 7. Study-wide findings and caveats: Five clonotypes recognized Nef KF9, one HW9, none TAALDMSHF. Nine antigen-specific TCR beta clonotypes were found; more than five seemed cross-reactive to variants.

Looked up from germline, CDR1 is MNHNS and CDR2 is SASEGT. Unmatched junction bases numbered 6, after V lost 6 bases and J lost 7 bases. This CDR3 spans 13 amino acids. Sequencing of TCR beta CDR3 used immunoSEQ survey depth. Profiled with immunoSEQ multiplex PCR; TCRdb holds only in-frame clones, not every one. The table lists 5,000 to 7,000 clones, roughly 70% of them singletons. V usage is TRBV6-1 and J usage is TRBJ1-5, with TRBD1 matching over 7 bases. Sequencing was performed on cultured CD8+ T cells derived from PBMCs. This receptor was obtained from a male donor with HIV. The chain's CDR3 is CASRILQGQPQHF. As DNA, the CDR3 is TGTGCCAGCAGGATTTTACAGGGGCAGCCCCAGCATTTT.